The next 8 T cell receptor beta chains were all read from a single sample in a study of T-cell reconstitution after alpha-beta-depleted transplantation in children. Preparation of the TCRbeta library was carried out with unique molecular identifiers. MiXCR, run by TCRdb on the PCR reads, gives a single entry per CDR3 protein. The profile covers roughly 350,000 distinct CDR3 sequences, with around a tenth appearing a single time and 2% to 3% taken by the ten largest. This specimen consisted of PBMCs from the stem cell graft donor, obtained from the stem cell graft. All receptors derive from a human donor who donated a stem cell graft to a child with acute lymphoblastic leukemia.

This sequence joins TRBV10-3 and TRBJ1-2; tentative D call: TRBD1 (5 bases). Trimming left V 0 bases short and J 6 bases short, with 20 bases between. This CDR3 has 17 residues. Germline CDR1 ENHRY, CDR2 SYGVKD. The CDR3: CAISESRVQGIGDGYTF. As DNA, the CDR3 is TGTGCCATCAGTGAGTCAAGGGTCCAAGGAATAGGGGATGGCTACACCTTC.

This clonotype was observed at least ten times. At one of its ends the junction is not consistent with the germline gene, which may arise from a read error. The chain combines TRBV7-7 with TRBJ2-2, with TRBD2 matching 8 bases. The CDR3 loop spans 15 amino acids. Germline assignment: CDR1 SSHAT and CDR2 FNYEAQ (reference sequence). The CDR3 DNA is TGTGCTAGCAGCCCCTCGGGAGGGCGGACCGGGGAGCTGTTTTTT. Translated, it gives CASSPSGGRTGELFF.

This clonotype was picked up a small number of times. The V call is TRBV5-1, the J call TRBJ2-5, with a weak D call TRBD2 (5 bases). CDR1 is SGHRS, CDR2 YFSETQ, per germline. With 5 bases removed from V and 2 bases from J, the gap between germline ends came to 10 bases. This CDR3 has 13 amino acids. The CDR3 is CASRVSVQETQYF. CDR3 DNA sequence: TGCGCCAGCAGGGTTAGCGTACAAGAGACCCAGTACTTC.

V is TRBV20-1 and J is TRBJ1-4; no clear D. From germline, CDR1 is DFQATT and CDR2 SNEGSKA (reference sequence). The length of the CDR3 is 15 residues. V lost 2 bases and J 3 bases, leaving 13 bases between the germline ends. CDR3 DNA sequence: TGCAGTGCTAGACGGCGGGTAGAGGCTAATGAAAAACTGTTTTTT. It translates to CSARRRVEANEKLFF.

The V gene is TRBV11-1, the J gene TRBJ2-1, with D maybe TRBD2 (6 bases). The CDR3 runs 19 residues. Germline CDR1 reads SGHAT; CDR2 reads FQDESV (reference sequence). V shed 4 bases and J shed 0 bases, with 22 bases lying between them. The CDR3 reads CASSYPLGSGQSSYNEQFF. CDR3 nucleotide sequence: TGTGCCAGCAGCTATCCCCTCGGTAGCGGCCAGAGCTCCTACAATGAGCAGTTCTTC. The entire variable domain, with the rest obtained from reference TRBV11-1 and TRBJ2-1, is as follows: EAEVAQSPRYKITEKSQAVAFWCDPISGHATLYWYRQILGQGPELLVQFQDESVVDDSQLPKDRFSAERLKGVDSTLKIQPAELGDSAMYLCASSYPLGSGQSSYNEQFFGPGTRLTVL.

The sample holds a few counts of this clonotype. V is TRBV27 and J is TRBJ2-1; 13 bases are shared with TRBD2. The CDR3 extends over 15 amino acids. The V gene's germline CDR1 is MNHEY and CDR2 SMNVEV (reference sequence). Trimming at V came to 1 base and at J to 6 bases, leaving 0 bases not matched to a gene. The CDR3 DNA reads as TGTGCCAGCAGTTTATGGACTAGCGGGAGCAATGAGCAGTTCTTC. Its translation is CASSLWTSGSNEQFF.

This clonotype was counted a few times. The DNA of the CDR3 is TGTGCCACCAGCGAACAGGGGGCGCTTTCGTCCGGGGCCAACGTCCTGACTTTC. This encodes CATSEQGALSSGANVLTF. V is TRBV15 and J is TRBJ2-6; 9 nucleotides line up with TRBD1. V lost 5 bases to trimming and J lost 4 bases; unmatched junction nucleotides: 12. The CDR3 runs 18 residues. The germline V gene has CDR1 LNHNV and CDR2 YYDKDF (reference sequence).

This clonotype was seen repeatedly, ten times or more. The chain couples TRBV5-1 to TRBJ2-5, with 7 bases identical to TRBD1. CDR1 SGHRS and CDR2 YFSETQ come from the germline V gene. Unmatched junction bases numbered 6, after V lost 5 bases and J lost 5 bases. The CDR3 consists of 13 residues. CDR3 DNA sequence: TGCGCCAGCAGTCGGGACAGCCTCGAGACCCAGTACTTC. This sequence encodes CASSRDSLETQYF.